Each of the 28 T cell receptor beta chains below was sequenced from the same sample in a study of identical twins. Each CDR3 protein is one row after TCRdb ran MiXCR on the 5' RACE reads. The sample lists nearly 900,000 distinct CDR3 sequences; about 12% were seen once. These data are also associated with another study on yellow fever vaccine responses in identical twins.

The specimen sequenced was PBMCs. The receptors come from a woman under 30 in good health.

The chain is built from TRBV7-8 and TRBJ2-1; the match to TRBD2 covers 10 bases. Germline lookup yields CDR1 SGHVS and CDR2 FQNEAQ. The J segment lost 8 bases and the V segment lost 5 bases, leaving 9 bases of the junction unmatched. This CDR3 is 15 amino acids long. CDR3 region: CASSAESGRGDEQFF. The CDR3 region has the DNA TGTGCCAGCAGCGCCGAAAGCGGGAGGGGTGATGAGCAGTTCTTC. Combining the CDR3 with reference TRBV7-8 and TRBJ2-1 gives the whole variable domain GAGVSQSPRYKVAKRGQDVALRCDPISGHVSLFWYQQALGQGPEFLTYFQNEAQLDKSGLPSDRFFAERPEGSVSTLKIQRTQQEDSAVYLCASSAESGRGDEQFFGPGTRLTVL.

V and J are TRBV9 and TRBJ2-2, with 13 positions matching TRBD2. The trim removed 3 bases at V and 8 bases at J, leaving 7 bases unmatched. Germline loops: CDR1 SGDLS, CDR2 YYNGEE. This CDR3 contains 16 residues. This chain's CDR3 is CASSAGLAGSEGELFF. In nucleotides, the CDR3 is TGTGCCAGCAGCGCGGGACTAGCGGGGTCAGAAGGGGAGCTGTTTTTT. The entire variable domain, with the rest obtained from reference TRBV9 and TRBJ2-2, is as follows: DSGVTQTPKHLITATGQRVTLRCSPRSGDLSVYWYQQSLDQGLQFLIQYYNGEERAKGNILERFSAQQFPDLHSELNLSSLELGDSALYFCASSAGLAGSEGELFFGEGSRLTVL.

The CDR3 protein is CASSEEGNYGYTF. The CDR3 DNA follows: TGTGCCAGCAGTGAGGAAGGAAACTATGGCTACACCTTC. V gene TRBV25-1 combines with J gene TRBJ1-2; no reliable D call. Germline-derived CDR1 and CDR2 are MGHDK and SYGVNS. CDR3 length equals 13 residues. V was shortened by 3 bases and J by 2 bases, with 7 bases between the two germline ends.

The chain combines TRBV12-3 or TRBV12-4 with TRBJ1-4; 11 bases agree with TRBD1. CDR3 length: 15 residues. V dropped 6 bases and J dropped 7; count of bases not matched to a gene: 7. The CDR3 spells CASSGQGARGEKLFF. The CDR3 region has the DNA TGTGCCAGCAGCGGACAGGGGGCCCGGGGTGAAAAACTGTTTTTT.

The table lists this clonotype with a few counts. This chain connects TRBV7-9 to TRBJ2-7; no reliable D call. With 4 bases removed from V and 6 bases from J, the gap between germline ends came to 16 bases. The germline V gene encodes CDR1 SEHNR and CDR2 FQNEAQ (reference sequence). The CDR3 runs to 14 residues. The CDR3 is CASSSQPSNREQYF. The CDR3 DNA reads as TGTGCCAGCAGCTCCCAACCGAGCAATCGCGAGCAGTACTTC.

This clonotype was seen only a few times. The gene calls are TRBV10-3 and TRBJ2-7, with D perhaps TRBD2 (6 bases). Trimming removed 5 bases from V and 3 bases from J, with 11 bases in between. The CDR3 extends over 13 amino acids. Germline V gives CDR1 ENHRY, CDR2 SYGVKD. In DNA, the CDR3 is TGTGCCATCAGTTGGCAGGGAGGCTACGAGCAGTACGTC. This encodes CAISWQGGYEQYV.

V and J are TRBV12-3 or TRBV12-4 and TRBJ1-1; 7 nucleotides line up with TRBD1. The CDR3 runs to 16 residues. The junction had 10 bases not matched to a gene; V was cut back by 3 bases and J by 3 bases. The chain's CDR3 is CASSFGVVQGDTEAFF. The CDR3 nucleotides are TGTGCCAGCAGTTTTGGCGTGGTGCAGGGGGACACTGAAGCTTTCTTT.

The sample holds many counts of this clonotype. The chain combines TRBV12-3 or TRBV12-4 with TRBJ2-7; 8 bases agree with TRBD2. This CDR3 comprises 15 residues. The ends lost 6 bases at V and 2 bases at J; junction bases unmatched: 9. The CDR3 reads CASSEREINTYEQYF. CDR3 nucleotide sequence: TGTGCCAGCAGCGAGCGGGAGATAAATACCTACGAGCAGTACTTC.

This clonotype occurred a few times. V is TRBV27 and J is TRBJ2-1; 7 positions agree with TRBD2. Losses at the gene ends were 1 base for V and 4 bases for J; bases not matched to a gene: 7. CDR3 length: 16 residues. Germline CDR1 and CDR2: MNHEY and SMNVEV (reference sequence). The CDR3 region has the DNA TGTGCCAGCAGTTTATTTCCAAGCGGGACTTACAATGAGCAGTTCTTC. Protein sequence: CASSLFPSGTYNEQFF.

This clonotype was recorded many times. The chain's CDR3 is CASSFAGGRLGTEAFF. The CDR3 nucleotides are TGTGCCAGCAGCTTCGCAGGGGGCAGGTTAGGCACTGAAGCTTTCTTT. The V gene is TRBV7-8, the J gene TRBJ1-1, with 8 bases fitting TRBD1. CDR1 is SGHVS and CDR2 is FQNEAQ in the germline V gene. The CDR3 runs to 16 residues. V lost 3 bases and J lost 4; bases outside the gene matches: 10.

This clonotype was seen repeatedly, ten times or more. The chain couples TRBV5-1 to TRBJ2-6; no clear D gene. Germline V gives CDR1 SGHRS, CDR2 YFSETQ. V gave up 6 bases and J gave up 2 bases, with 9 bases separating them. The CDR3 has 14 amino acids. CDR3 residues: CASKSGAGANVLTF. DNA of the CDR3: TGCGCCAGCAAATCTGGTGCTGGGGCCAACGTCCTGACTTTC. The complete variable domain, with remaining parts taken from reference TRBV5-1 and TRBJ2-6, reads KAGVTQTPRYLIKTRGQQVTLSCSPISGHRSVSWYQQTPGQGLQFLFEYFSETQRNKGNFPGRFSGRQFSNSRSEMNVSTLELGDSALYLCASKSGAGANVLTFGAGSRLTVL.

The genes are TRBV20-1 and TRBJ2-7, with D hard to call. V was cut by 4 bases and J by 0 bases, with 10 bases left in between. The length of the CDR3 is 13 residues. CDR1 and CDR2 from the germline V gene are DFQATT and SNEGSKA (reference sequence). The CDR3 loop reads CSAKRRSSYEQYV. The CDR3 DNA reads TGCAGTGCTAAAAGACGGAGCTCCTACGAGCAGTACGTC.

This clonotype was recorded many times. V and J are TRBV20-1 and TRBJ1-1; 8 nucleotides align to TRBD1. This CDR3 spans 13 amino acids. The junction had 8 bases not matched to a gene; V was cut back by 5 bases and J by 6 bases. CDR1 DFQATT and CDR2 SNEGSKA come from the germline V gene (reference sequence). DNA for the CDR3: TGCAGTGCTGCGACCGACAGGGGCGCTGAAGCTTTCTTT. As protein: CSAATDRGAEAFF.

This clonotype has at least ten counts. The DNA for the CDR3 is TGCAGTGCTAGAGATCTTGAGACCCAGTACTTC. Protein product: CSARDLETQYF. This chain links TRBV20-1 with TRBJ2-5; D remains ambiguous. Trimming took off 0 bases at V and 5 bases at J, with 4 bases between the two ends. This CDR3 contains 11 residues. Germline CDR1 is DFQATT and CDR2 is SNEGSKA (reference sequence).

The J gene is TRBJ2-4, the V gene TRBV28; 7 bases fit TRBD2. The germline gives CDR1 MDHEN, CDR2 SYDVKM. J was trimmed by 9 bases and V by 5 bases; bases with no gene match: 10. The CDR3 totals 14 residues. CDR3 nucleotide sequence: TGTGCCAGCAGTCCCAGACTAGCTCGGAGCATTCAGTACTTC. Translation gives CASSPRLARSIQYF.

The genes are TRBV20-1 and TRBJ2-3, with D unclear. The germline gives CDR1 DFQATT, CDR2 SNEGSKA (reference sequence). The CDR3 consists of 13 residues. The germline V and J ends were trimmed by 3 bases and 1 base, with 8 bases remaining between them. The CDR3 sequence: CSASIGGTDTQYF. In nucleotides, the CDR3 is TGCAGTGCTAGCATCGGTGGCACAGATACGCAGTATTTT.

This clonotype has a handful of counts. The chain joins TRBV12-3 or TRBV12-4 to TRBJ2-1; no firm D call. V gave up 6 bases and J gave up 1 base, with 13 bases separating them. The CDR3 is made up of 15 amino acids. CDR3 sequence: CASRQLALSYNEQFF. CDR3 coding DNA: TGTGCCAGCAGGCAATTGGCCCTATCCTACAATGAGCAGTTCTTC.

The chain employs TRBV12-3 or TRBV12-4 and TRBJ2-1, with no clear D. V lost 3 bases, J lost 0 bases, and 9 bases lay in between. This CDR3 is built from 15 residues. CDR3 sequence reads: CASSLLESSYNEQFF. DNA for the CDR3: TGTGCCAGCAGTTTGCTCGAGAGCTCCTACAATGAGCAGTTCTTC.

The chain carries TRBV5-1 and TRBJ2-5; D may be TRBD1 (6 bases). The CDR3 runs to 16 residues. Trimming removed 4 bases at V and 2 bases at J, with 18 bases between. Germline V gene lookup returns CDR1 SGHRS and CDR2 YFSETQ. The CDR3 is CASSGTGFVQQETQYF. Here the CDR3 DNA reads TGCGCCAGCAGCGGAACAGGGTTCGTTCAACAAGAGACCCAGTACTTC.

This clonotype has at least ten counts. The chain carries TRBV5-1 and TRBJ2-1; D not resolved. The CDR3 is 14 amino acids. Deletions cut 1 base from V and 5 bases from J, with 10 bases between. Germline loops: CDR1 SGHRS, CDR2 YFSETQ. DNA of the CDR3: TGCGCCAGCAGCTTGCTCTGGCCAAACAATGAGCAGTTCTTC. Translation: CASSLLWPNNEQFF. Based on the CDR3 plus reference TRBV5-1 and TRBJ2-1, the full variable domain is KAGVTQTPRYLIKTRGQQVTLSCSPISGHRSVSWYQQTPGQGLQFLFEYFSETQRNKGNFPGRFSGRQFSNSRSEMNVSTLELGDSALYLCASSLLWPNNEQFFGPGTRLTVL.

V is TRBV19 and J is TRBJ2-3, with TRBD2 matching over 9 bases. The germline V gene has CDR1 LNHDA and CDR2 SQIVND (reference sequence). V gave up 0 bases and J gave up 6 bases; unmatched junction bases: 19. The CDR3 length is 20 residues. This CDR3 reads CASSIESSGGAGGPWDTQYF. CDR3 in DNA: TGTGCCAGTAGTATAGAGTCCAGCGGAGGTGCGGGAGGGCCATGGGATACGCAGTATTTT.

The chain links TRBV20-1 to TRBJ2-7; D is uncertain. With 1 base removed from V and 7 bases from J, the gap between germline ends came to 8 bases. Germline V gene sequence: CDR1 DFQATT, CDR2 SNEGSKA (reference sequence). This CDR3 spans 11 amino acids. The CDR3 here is CSARGAAEQYV. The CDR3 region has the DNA TGCAGTGCTAGAGGGGCGGCGGAGCAGTACGTC.

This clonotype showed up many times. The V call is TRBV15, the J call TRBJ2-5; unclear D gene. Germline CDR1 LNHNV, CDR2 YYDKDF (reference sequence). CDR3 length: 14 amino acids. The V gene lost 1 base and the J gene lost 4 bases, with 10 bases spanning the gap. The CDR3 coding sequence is TGTGCCACCAGCAGAGGTCAAGTGGGAGAGACCCAGTACTTC. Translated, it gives CATSRGQVGETQYF.

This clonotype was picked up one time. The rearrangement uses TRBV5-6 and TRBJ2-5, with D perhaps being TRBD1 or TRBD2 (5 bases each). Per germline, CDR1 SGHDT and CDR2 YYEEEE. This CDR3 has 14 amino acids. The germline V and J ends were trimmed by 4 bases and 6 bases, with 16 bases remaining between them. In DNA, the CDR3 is TGTGCCAGCAGCCTCGGGACGACGGCCCAGACCCAGTACTTC. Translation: CASSLGTTAQTQYF.

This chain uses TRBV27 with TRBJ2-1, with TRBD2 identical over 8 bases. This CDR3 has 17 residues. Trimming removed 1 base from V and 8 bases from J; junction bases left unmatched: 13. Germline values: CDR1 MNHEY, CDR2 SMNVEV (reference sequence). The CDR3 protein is CASSLYRLAGPVDEQFF. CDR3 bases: TGTGCCAGCAGTTTATATAGGCTAGCGGGCCCCGTCGATGAGCAGTTCTTC.

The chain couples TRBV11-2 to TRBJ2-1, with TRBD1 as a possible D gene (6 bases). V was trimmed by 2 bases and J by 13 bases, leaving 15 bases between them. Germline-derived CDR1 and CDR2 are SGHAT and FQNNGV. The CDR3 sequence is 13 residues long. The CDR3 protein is CASSLLLQGPQFF. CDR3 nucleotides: TGTGCCAGCAGCTTACTCCTACAGGGCCCCCAGTTCTTC.

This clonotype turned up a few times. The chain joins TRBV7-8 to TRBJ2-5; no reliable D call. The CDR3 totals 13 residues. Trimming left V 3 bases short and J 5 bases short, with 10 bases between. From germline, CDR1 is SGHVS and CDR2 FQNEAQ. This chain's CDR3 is CASSLRMLETQYF. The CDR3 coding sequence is TGTGCCAGCAGCTTGCGGATGCTGGAGACCCAGTACTTC.

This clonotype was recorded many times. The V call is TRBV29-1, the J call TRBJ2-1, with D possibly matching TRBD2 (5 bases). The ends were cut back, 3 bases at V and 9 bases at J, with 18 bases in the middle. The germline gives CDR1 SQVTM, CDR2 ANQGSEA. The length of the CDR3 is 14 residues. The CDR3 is CSVEGGPKFGEQFF. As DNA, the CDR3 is TGCAGCGTTGAGGGCGGGCCTAAATTTGGTGAGCAGTTCTTC.